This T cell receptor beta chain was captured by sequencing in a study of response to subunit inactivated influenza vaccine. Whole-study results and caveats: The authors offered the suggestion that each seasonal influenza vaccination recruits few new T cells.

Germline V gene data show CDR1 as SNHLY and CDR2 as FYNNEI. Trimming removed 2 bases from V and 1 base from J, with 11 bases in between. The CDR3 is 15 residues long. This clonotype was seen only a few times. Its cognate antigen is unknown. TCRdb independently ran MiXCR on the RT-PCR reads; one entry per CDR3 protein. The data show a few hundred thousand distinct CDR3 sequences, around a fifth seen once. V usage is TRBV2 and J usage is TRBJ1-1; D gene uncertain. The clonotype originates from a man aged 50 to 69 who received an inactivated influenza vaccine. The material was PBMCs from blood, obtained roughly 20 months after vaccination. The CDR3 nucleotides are TGTGCCAGCAGTGAATCTTGGGTCCGGAACACTGAAGCTTTCTTT. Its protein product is CASSESWVRNTEAFF.